The 5 T cell receptor beta chains presented below share a single source sample, sequenced in a study of blood T cells in healthy people across ages (dated by TCRdb to the mid-2010s). Libraries were made using 5' RACE. The run used an Illumina HiSeq 2500. The second PCR ran for roughly 7 to 12 cycles and used a J-beta primer mix along with a sample-barcoded 5' primer. In-frame beta chains were kept once TCRdb had trimmed the public reads at Q25 with fastp and called clones with MiXCR. Identical CDR3 protein sequences are pooled into one entry, listed with their most common genes and DNA. The sample table records around 990,000 distinct CDR3 sequences; roughly two fifths of these occur just once. Around 14% of the sample comes from the top ten. Sequenced: blood. These receptors originate from a man aged 18 to 29 in good health.

Comments on this clonotype: One junction end does not reproduce the germline sequence, and a read error may be involved. The V call is TRBV6-1, the J call TRBJ1-2; D remains ambiguous. The CDR3 has 15 residues. The germline CDR1 and CDR2 sequences are MNHNS and SASEGT. DNA for the CDR3: TGTGCCAGCAGTAAAGCAAAGTTGGGGAACTATGGCTACACCTTC. Translated, it gives CASSKAKLGNYGYTF.

The chain is built from TRBV7-3 and TRBJ2-5, with TRBD2 matching over 12 bases. Trimming cost V 2 bases and J 2 bases; bases outside gene matches: 12. The CDR3 spans 19 residues. CDR1 is SGHTA, CDR2 FQGTGA, per germline. The CDR3 is CASSLWVSASGGEQETQYF. CDR3 DNA sequence: TGTGCCAGCAGCTTATGGGTTTCCGCTAGCGGGGGGGAACAAGAGACCCAGTACTTC.

This clonotype came up a few times. The genes are TRBV3-1 and TRBJ2-3; no clear D gene. The CDR3 loop spans 15 amino acids. With 0 bases removed from V and 2 bases from J, the gap between germline ends came to 9 bases. From germline, CDR1 is LGHDT and CDR2 YNNKEL (reference sequence). The CDR3 loop reads CASSQDLTYTDTQYF. For the CDR3, the DNA is TGTGCCAGCAGCCAAGATTTGACCTACACAGATACGCAGTATTTT.

The chain recombines TRBV6-6 with TRBJ2-1, with TRBD1 as a possible D gene (5 bases). The germline V and J ends were trimmed by 7 bases and 5 bases, with 12 bases remaining between them. Germline loops: CDR1 MNHNY, CDR2 SVGAGI (reference sequence). This CDR3 has 13 amino acids. The CDR3 here is CASNKGQNNEQFF. Written as DNA, the CDR3 is TGTGCCAGCAATAAGGGGCAGAACAATGAGCAGTTCTTC.

The chain has TRBV15 and TRBJ1-2; D perhaps matches TRBD1 (5 bases). Trimming took off 0 bases at V and 4 bases at J, with 6 bases between the two ends. The CDR3 covers 13 residues. In germline, CDR1 is LNHNV, CDR2 YYDKDF (reference sequence). The CDR3 loop reads CATSREGPYGYTF. For the CDR3, the DNA is TGTGCCACCAGCAGAGAGGGACCCTATGGCTACACCTTC. The variable domain in full, with the rest retrieved from reference TRBV15 and TRBJ1-2, is DAMVIQNPRYQVTQFGKPVTLSCSQTLNHNVMYWYQQKSSQAPKLLFHYYDKDFNNEADTPDNFQSRRPNTSFCFLDIRSPGLGDTAMYLCATSREGPYGYTFGSGTRLTVV.